The 29 T cell receptor beta chains below were found in one sample sequenced in a study of blood T cell repertoires in COVID-19. Libraries were prepared by immunoSEQ multiplex PCR; TCRdb keeps only in-frame clonotypes and omits some of them. The sample holds 300,000 to 400,000 clones, around 91% seen once. Sequencing used peripheral blood. These receptors were taken from a woman aged 18-29 years who had recovered from COVID-19.

This clone was found once. The chain couples TRBV28 to TRBJ2-3; 8 nucleotides line up with TRBD1. V lost 4 bases, J lost 5 bases, and 11 bases stayed unmatched. This CDR3 comprises 16 residues. Germline V lookup: CDR1 MDHEN, CDR2 SYDVKM. CDR3 sequence: CASSSLDREDLDTQYF. CDR3 bases: TGTGCCAGCAGTTCCTTGGACAGGGAAGATTTAGATACGCAGTATTTT. The full variable domain, its missing parts supplied by reference TRBV28 and TRBJ2-3, is DVKVTQSSRYLVKRTGEKVFLECVQDMDHENMFWYRQDPGLGLRLIYFSYDVKMKEKGDIPEGYSVSREKKERFSLILESASTNQTSMYLCASSSLDREDLDTQYFGPGTRLTVL.

The rearrangement links TRBV3-1 (or the pseudogene TRBV3-2) to TRBJ2-5, with 11 bases matching TRBD2. CDR1 is LGHDT, CDR2 YNNKEL, per germline (reference sequence). This CDR3 is 16 amino acids long. Unmatched junction bases numbered 4, after V lost 0 bases and J lost 4 bases. The CDR3 spells CASSQDRGLAGETQYF. CDR3 nucleotide sequence: TGTGCCAGCAGCCAAGACCGCGGACTAGCGGGAGAGACCCAGTACTTC.

The chain links TRBV24-1 to TRBJ2-1; TRBD1 matches at 9 bases. This CDR3 is built from 15 residues. Looked up from germline, CDR1 is KGHDR and CDR2 is SFDVKD. The ends lost 4 bases at V and 6 bases at J; junction bases unmatched: 6. The DNA for the CDR3 is TGTGCCACCAGTGACCCCCGGACAGGGGCCAATGAGCAGTTCTTC. Translation: CATSDPRTGANEQFF.

J is TRBJ1-4 and V is TRBV7-9; D remains unclear. The CDR3 totals 14 residues. Germline values: CDR1 SEHNR, CDR2 FQNEAQ (reference sequence). Between the trimmed V and J ends, which lost 5 bases and 6 bases, there was a span of 13 bases. CDR3 DNA: TGTGCCAGCAGCGAGGAGCACCTTTATGAAAAACTGTTTTTT. Its translation is CASSEEHLYEKLFF.

In this sample, this clone turned up once. This chain joins TRBV29-1 and TRBJ2-1; the match to TRBD1 covers 8 bases. CDR3 length equals 12 residues. The J segment lost 5 bases and the V segment lost 4 bases, leaving 1 base of the junction unmatched. Per the germline V gene, CDR1 is SQVTM and CDR2 is ANQGSEA. The CDR3 here is CSVARGHNEQFF. The DNA for the CDR3 is TGCAGCGTTGCCAGGGGGCACAATGAGCAGTTCTTC.

The J gene is TRBJ2-5, the V gene TRBV3-1 (or the pseudogene TRBV3-2); 14 bases match TRBD2. Germline values: CDR1 LGHDT, CDR2 YNNKEL (reference sequence). V trimming: 6 bases; J trimming: 4 bases; junction bases outside the gene matches: 7. CDR3 length equals 16 residues. CDR3 nucleotides: TGTGCCAGCAGAAAAGGACTAGCGGGGGGTTTAGAGACCCAGTACTTC. Its translation: CASRKGLAGGLETQYF.

The V call is TRBV4-1, the J call TRBJ1-6, with no clear D. The germline V gene encodes CDR1 MGHRA and CDR2 YSYEKL. This CDR3 has 16 residues. The V gene lost 0 bases and the J gene lost 11 bases, with 17 bases spanning the gap. The CDR3 region has the DNA TGCGCCAGCAGCCAAGAAGTAGCGGGTCCAGTTCCACCCCTCCACTTT. It translates to CASSQEVAGPVPPLHF.

The chain couples TRBV13 to TRBJ2-3; D may be TRBD1 (5 bases). Deletions cut 2 bases from V and 2 bases from J, with 8 bases between. The CDR3 contains 14 residues. Germline V CDR1 and CDR2: PRHDT, FYEKMQ (reference sequence). The DNA of the CDR3 is TGTGCCAGCAGCTTACAGGGATACACAGATACGCAGTATTTT. Translation gives CASSLQGYTDTQYF.

The chain recombines TRBV19 with TRBJ2-4; TRBD1 agrees at 8 bases. Looked up from germline, CDR1 is LNHDA and CDR2 is SQIVND (reference sequence). The CDR3 runs to 16 residues. Trimming cost V 4 bases and J 8 bases; bases outside gene matches: 13. The CDR3 spells CASSKFGTGKPDIQYF. CDR3 bases: TGTGCCAGTAGTAAATTCGGGACAGGAAAACCGGACATTCAGTACTTC.

The V call is TRBV27, the J call TRBJ2-5; 9 bases are a match to TRBD1. V trimming: 4 bases; J trimming: 4 bases; junction bases outside the gene matches: 4. The CDR3 contains 14 residues. Germline CDR1 MNHEY, CDR2 SMNVEV (reference sequence). CDR3 in DNA: TGTGCCAGCAGTTCGGACAGGGGTCGAGAGACCCAGTACTTC. This translates into CASSSDRGRETQYF.

CDR3 sequence reads: CASSRRAYNEQFF. In nucleotides, the CDR3 is TGTGCCAGCAGCCGGCGGGCCTACAATGAGCAGTTCTTC. V and J are TRBV13 and TRBJ2-1; possible D gene TRBD2, 5 bases. Germline assignment: CDR1 PRHDT and CDR2 FYEKMQ (reference sequence). V was shortened by 5 bases and J by 2 bases, with 7 bases between the two germline ends. The CDR3 has 13 amino acids. Together with reference TRBV13 and TRBJ2-1, the CDR3 gives the full variable domain: AAGVIQSPRHLIKEKRETATLKCYPIPRHDTVYWYQQGPGQDPQFLISFYEKMQSDKGSIPDRFSAQQFSDYHSELNMSSLELGDSALYFCASSRRAYNEQFFGPGTRLTVL.

CDR3 residues: CASSLARDIYNEQFF. CDR3 nucleotides: TGTGCCAGCAGCTTAGCGCGGGATATCTACAATGAGCAGTTCTTC. J is TRBJ2-1 and V is TRBV7-9; D perhaps matches TRBD2 (6 bases). The CDR3 totals 15 residues. CDR1 SEHNR and CDR2 FQNEAQ come from the germline V gene (reference sequence). V lost 0 bases to trimming and J lost 3 bases, with 9 bases between them.

J is TRBJ1-5 and V is TRBV27; D is unclear. Trimming pared 3 bases from V and 0 bases from J, leaving 9 bases between. Germline V gene lookup returns CDR1 MNHEY and CDR2 SMNVEV (reference sequence). This CDR3 region has 15 residues. The CDR3 loop reads CASSFGRDSNQPQHF. CDR3 DNA sequence: TGTGCCAGCAGTTTCGGACGGGATAGCAATCAGCCCCAGCATTTT.

CDR3: CASMGQLFYGYTF. DNA for the CDR3: TGTGCCAGTATGGGACAACTTTTCTATGGCTACACCTTC. The genes are TRBV19 and TRBJ1-2; the D gene is possibly TRBD1 (6 bases). CDR1 is LNHDA and CDR2 is SQIVND in the germline V gene (reference sequence). With 7 bases removed from V and 4 bases from J, the gap between germline ends came to 13 bases. This CDR3 comprises 13 residues.

The chain recombines TRBV2 with TRBJ2-1; 11 nucleotides line up with TRBD2. Germline V gene data show CDR1 as SNHLY and CDR2 as FYNNEI. The V gene end was trimmed by 8 bases and the J gene end by 0 bases; junction bases not matched to a gene: 12. The CDR3 extends over 18 amino acids. The CDR3 DNA follows: TGTGCCAGCCGCCCCCCGGGACTAGCGGACAGCTCCTACAATGAGCAGTTCTTC. It translates to CASRPPGLADSSYNEQFF. Looking up the rest from reference TRBV2 and TRBJ2-1 gives the full variable domain: EPEVTQTPSHQVTQMGQEVILRCVPISNHLYFYWYRQILGQKVEFLVSFYNNEISEKSEIFDDQFSVERPDGSNFTLKIRSTKLEDSAMYFCASRPPGLADSSYNEQFFGPGTRLTVL.

V and J are TRBV4-3 and TRBJ2-3; unclear D gene. Germline lookup yields CDR1 LGHNA and CDR2 YSLEER. The CDR3 contains 15 residues. The V end was cut by 0 bases, the J end by 0 bases, with 7 bases between. CDR3 in DNA: TGCGCCAGCAGCCAAGAGTCCCATAGCACAGATACGCAGTATTTT. This translates into CASSQESHSTDTQYF.

The chain is built from TRBV19 and TRBJ2-1, with 12 bases lining up with TRBD2. This CDR3 comprises 14 residues. J lost 6 bases, V lost 6 bases, and 3 bases had no gene match. CDR1 and CDR2 (germline): LNHDA, SQIVND (reference sequence). Here the CDR3 DNA reads TGTGCCAGTAGCCGGACTAGCGGGGCCAATGAGCAGTTCTTC. Its translation is CASSRTSGANEQFF. Combining the CDR3 with reference TRBV19 and TRBJ2-1 gives the whole variable domain DGGITQSPKYLFRKEGQNVTLSCEQNLNHDAMYWYRQDPGQGLRLIYYSQIVNDFQKGDIAEGYSVSREKKESFPLTVTSAQKNPTAFYLCASSRTSGANEQFFGPGTRLTVL.

About this clone: The junction does not match germline at one end; this may be a read error. This rearrangement joins TRBV5-6 to TRBJ1-6; 7 bases fit TRBD1. The CDR3 runs to 13 residues. Germline CDR1 reads SGHDT; CDR2 reads YYEEEE. The CDR3 DNA reads TGTGCCAGCAGCTTGAACATGCGGCAGGGGGTGAAATTT. It encodes CASSLNMRQGVKF.

The chain links TRBV19 to TRBJ2-2; 7 nucleotides match TRBD2. The CDR3 is 15 residues long. After removal of 6 bases from V and 6 bases from J, the junction contained 10 bases not matched to a gene. Germline V gene data show CDR1 as LNHDA and CDR2 as SQIVND (reference sequence). The chain's CDR3 is CASSVTGGGPGELFF. Here the CDR3 DNA reads TGTGCCAGTAGCGTGACCGGCGGGGGACCCGGGGAGCTGTTTTTT.

The chain couples TRBV6-2 or TRBV6-3 to TRBJ1-5, with D perhaps TRBD1 (6 bases). Germline CDR1 is MNHEY and CDR2 is SVGEGT. CDR3 size: 13 residues. V lost 6 bases, J lost 5 bases, and 11 bases lay in between. CDR3 in amino acids: CASSSQGDQPQHF. The CDR3 nucleotides read TGTGCCAGCAGCTCACAGGGTGATCAGCCCCAGCATTTT.

This CDR3 is CAWSDSGGGELFF. The CDR3 bases are TGTGCCTGGAGTGACTCAGGGGGCGGGGAGCTGTTTTTT. The genes are TRBV30 and TRBJ2-2; 7 bases are a match to TRBD1. Trimming removed 1 base from V and 7 bases from J; junction bases left unmatched: 3. CDR1 and CDR2 from the germline V gene are GTSNPN and SVGIG (reference sequence). The CDR3 length is 13 residues.

The rearrangement uses TRBV24-1 and TRBJ2-3; no firm D call. This CDR3 comprises 13 residues. The germline V and J ends were trimmed by 3 bases and 3 bases, with 6 bases remaining between them. CDR1 is KGHDR, CDR2 SFDVKD, per germline. CDR3 residues: CATSDLLTDTQYF. For the CDR3, the DNA is TGTGCCACCAGTGATCTCCTTACAGATACGCAGTATTTT.

The table lists this clone with a count of one. This chain connects TRBV5-7 to TRBJ1-1, with D unresolved. TRBV5-7 is an ORF, with its function uncertain. V was clipped by 5 bases and J by 1 base, with 9 bases between them. The CDR3 spans 13 residues. CDR3 coding DNA: TGTGCCAGCAGACCTTCACAGAACACTGAAGCTTTCTTT. Protein sequence: CASRPSQNTEAFF.

The chain links TRBV7-8 to TRBJ1-5; 8 bases agree with TRBD1. The CDR3 runs 14 residues. CDR1 is SGHVS and CDR2 is FQNEAQ in the germline V gene. V lost 5 bases and J lost 6; bases outside the gene matches: 6. The DNA for the CDR3 is TGTGCCAGCAGCCGCACAGGGGGTGGTCAGCCCCAGCATTTT. This gives the protein CASSRTGGGQPQHF.

The V gene is TRBV29-1, the J gene TRBJ1-2, with a tentative D call TRBD1 (5 bases). This CDR3 region has 13 residues. Per germline, CDR1 SQVTM and CDR2 ANQGSEA. The V and J ends lost 1 base and 2 bases respectively, with 8 bases between them. This CDR3 is CSVEAGSNYGYTF. DNA of the CDR3: TGCAGCGTTGAAGCAGGGTCGAACTATGGCTACACCTTC.

This rearrangement joins TRBV7-9 to TRBJ2-1, with 7 bases that match TRBD1. Germline CDR1 SEHNR, CDR2 FQNEAQ (reference sequence). This CDR3 comprises 16 residues. The J segment lost 0 bases and the V segment lost 5 bases, leaving 7 bases of the junction unmatched. The DNA for the CDR3 is TGTGCCAGCAGCCTCCGGGACAGAAGCTCCTACAATGAGCAGTTCTTC. This codes for CASSLRDRSSYNEQFF.

The chain recombines TRBV5-4 with TRBJ2-5; D ambiguous. V was pared by 0 bases and J by 4 bases, with 10 bases between. CDR1 SGHNT and CDR2 YYREEE come from the germline V gene (reference sequence). The CDR3 is 14 amino acids. The CDR3 region has the DNA TGTGCCAGCAGCTTGGCCACTACAATAGAGACCCAGTACTTC. As protein: CASSLATTIETQYF.

V is TRBV29-1 and J is TRBJ1-2, with D perhaps TRBD1 (5 bases). Deletions cut 4 bases from V and 4 bases from J, with 16 bases between. Germline values: CDR1 SQVTM, CDR2 ANQGSEA. The CDR3 is 14 amino acids. The CDR3 reads CSVVGPGRSYGYTF. The CDR3, as DNA: TGCAGCGTTGTGGGACCAGGGAGGAGCTATGGCTACACCTTC.

The J gene is TRBJ2-1, the V gene TRBV10-3; 8 positions agree with TRBD2. Germline V lookup: CDR1 ENHRY, CDR2 SYGVKD. This CDR3 spans 17 amino acids. V lost 0 bases to trimming and J lost 4 bases; unmatched junction nucleotides: 8. CDR3 in amino acids: CAISESKGLATYNEQFF. In DNA form, the CDR3 reads TGTGCCATCAGTGAGTCAAAAGGACTAGCCACTTACAATGAGCAGTTCTTC.